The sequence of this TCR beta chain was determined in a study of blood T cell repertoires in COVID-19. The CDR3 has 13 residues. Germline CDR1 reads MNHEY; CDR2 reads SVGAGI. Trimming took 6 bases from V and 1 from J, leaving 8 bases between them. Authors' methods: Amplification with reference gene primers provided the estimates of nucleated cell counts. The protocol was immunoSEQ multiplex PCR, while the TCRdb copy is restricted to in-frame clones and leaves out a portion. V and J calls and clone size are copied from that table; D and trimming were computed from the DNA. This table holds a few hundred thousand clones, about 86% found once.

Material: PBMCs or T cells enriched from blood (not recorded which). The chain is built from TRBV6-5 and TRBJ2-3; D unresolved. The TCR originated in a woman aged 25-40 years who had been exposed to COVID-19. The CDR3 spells CASSYPGTDTQYF. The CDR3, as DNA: TGTGCCAGCAGCTATCCTGGCACAGATACGCAGTATTTT.